This T cell receptor beta chain was documented in a study of cytotoxic CD8 clonotypes in ibrutinib-treated CLL. On the study more broadly: Partial responses totalled 24 and complete responses 2; after median about 67 months, about 14 remained remitted and around twelve progressed. Patients gave response samples after a median around 11 months of treatment, range 6 to 36.

This clone was counted a single time. Its specificity is unknown. The table came from immunoSEQ multiplex PCR; TCRdb's copy has only in-frame clones and leaves some out. The table records some 120,000 clones, approximately 81% of them present only once. Points from the study as a whole: Public clonotypes occurred uncommonly; on treatment, they contracted or remained stable.

V was shortened by 4 bases and J by 6 bases, with 19 bases between the two germline ends. This CDR3 comprises 15 residues. From germline, CDR1 is SQVTM and CDR2 ANQGSEA. This clonotype originated in a human donor with chronic lymphocytic leukemia. V gene TRBV29-1 combines with J gene TRBJ2-1, with D perhaps matching TRBD1 or TRBD2 (6 bases each). The material was PBMCs, obtained after 24 months of ibrutinib treatment. Here the CDR3 reads CSVVLLGGVSNEQFF. The CDR3 DNA reads TGCAGCGTTGTTTTGTTGGGGGGCGTTTCCAATGAGCAGTTCTTC.